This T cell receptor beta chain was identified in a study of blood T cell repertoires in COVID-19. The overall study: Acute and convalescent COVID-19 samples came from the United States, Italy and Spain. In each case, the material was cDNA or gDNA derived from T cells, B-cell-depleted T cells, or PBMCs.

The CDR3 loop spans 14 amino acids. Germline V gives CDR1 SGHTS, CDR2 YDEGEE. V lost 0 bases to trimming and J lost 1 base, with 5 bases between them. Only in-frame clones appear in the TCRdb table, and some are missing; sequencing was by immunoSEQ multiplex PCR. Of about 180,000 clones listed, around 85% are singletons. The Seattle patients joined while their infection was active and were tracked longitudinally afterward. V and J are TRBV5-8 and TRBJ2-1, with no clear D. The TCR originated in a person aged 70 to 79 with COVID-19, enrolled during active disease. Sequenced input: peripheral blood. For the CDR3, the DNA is TGTGCCAGCAGCTTGGGAGAATCCTACAATGAGCAGTTCTTC. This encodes CASSLGESYNEQFF.